This T cell receptor beta chain was recorded in a study of T cell responses to AZD1222 COVID-19 vaccine. Generated by immunoSEQ multiplex PCR, the TCRdb table keeps only in-frame clones and is missing some. The sample contains around 87,000 clones, more than 75% of which appear only once. CDR1 is SEHNR and CDR2 is FQNEAQ in the germline V gene (reference sequence). V was trimmed by 1 base and J by 7 bases, leaving 10 bases between them. CDR3 length equals 13 residues. Study outcomes and limitations: Spike-wide coverage was observed for vaccine-associated CD4 TCRs, with dominant responses at 160-218 and 743-854. Donors, mostly white British, included more females; clonal diversity was possibly underestimated. Compared with day 0, the breadth and depth of the Spike-specific TCR repertoire rose significantly after two doses of AZD1222.

In regard to this clone: The antigen is unknown.

The receptor was derived from an adult in good health. The material sequenced was peripheral blood, taken on day 0 of AZD1222 vaccination. V is TRBV7-9 and J is TRBJ1-2, with no clear D. CDR3: CASSLEGRGGYTF. The CDR3 DNA follows: TGTGCCAGCAGCTTAGAAGGGAGAGGTGGCTACACCTTC.